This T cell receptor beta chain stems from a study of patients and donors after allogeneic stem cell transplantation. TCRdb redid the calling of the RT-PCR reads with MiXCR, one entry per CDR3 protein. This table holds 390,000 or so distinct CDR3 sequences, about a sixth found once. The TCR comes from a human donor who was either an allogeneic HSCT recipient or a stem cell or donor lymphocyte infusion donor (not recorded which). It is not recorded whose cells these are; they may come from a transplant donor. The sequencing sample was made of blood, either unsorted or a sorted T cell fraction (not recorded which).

The CDR3 nucleotides read TGTGCCAGCAGCTTAGAAAGGGAGGCGGACACTGAAGCTTTCTTT. Encoded protein: CASSLEREADTEAFF. V gene TRBV7-6 combines with J gene TRBJ1-1; D ambiguous. V dropped 1 base and J dropped 3 bases, with 12 bases sitting between them. Germline V lookup: CDR1 SGHVS, CDR2 FNYEAQ. This CDR3 is 15 amino acids long.